The clone carrying this T cell receptor beta chain was observed a handful of times. No antigen is known for it. TCRB transcripts that were expressed got sequenced, as all of the isolated RNA had been reverse transcribed. TCRdb's table, derived via immunoSEQ multiplex PCR, lists solely in-frame clones and lacks some. This sample has some 190,000 clones, with approximately 8.4% found just once. This entry comes from a study of beta chain features in type 1 diabetes. Study outcomes and limitations: Among patients with Type 1 diabetes, TCRB CDR3s were moderately but significantly shorter in every one of the four CD4+ subsets.

CD45RO/CCR7/CD25/CD127/CD95/CD27 separated CD4+ naive, central memory, regulatory and stem cell-like memory cells by sorting. The specimen was central memory CD4+ T cells from blood. The sequence was collected from a young man with type 1 diabetes.

The CDR3 reads CASSPGRGTGELFF. In nucleotides, the CDR3 is TGTGCCAGCAGCCCAGGACGGGGGACCGGGGAGCTGTTTTTT. The chain employs TRBV6-5 and TRBJ2-2; TRBD2 might be the D (6 bases). The CDR3 contains 14 residues. The V end was cut by 6 bases, the J end by 5 bases, with 13 bases between. The germline V gene has CDR1 MNHEY and CDR2 SVGAGI.